Listed below are T cell receptor beta chains from one sample, sequenced in a study of shared clonotypes between healthy human individuals. Generated by immunoSEQ multiplex PCR, the TCRdb table keeps only in-frame clones and is missing some. The table includes 2 million to 2.5 million clones, just under 95% detected once. Sequencing was performed on naive CD4+ T cells from PBMCs. The receptors come from a young man in good health. Some clones in this sample may be carry-over from other donors' samples. Both conserved end residues are part of each CDR3. D genes are given only for firm matches. Clone size, where shown, is once, few, many, or a class for clones that have expanded.

V: TRBV5-1; D: TRBD1; length: 15; J: TRBJ1-4; size: NA; CDR3: CASSLERGQAEKLFF; DNA: TGCGCCAGCAGCTTGGAGAGGGGGCAGGCGGAGAAACTGTTTTTT
V: TRBV7-9; D: TRBD2; length: 15; J: TRBJ2-7; size: NA; CDR3: CASSWTSGSVGEQYF; DNA: TGTGCCAGCAGTTGGACTAGCGGGAGCGTAGGCGAGCAGTACTTC
V: TRBV5-8; D: NA; length: 12; J: TRBJ2-7; size: NA; CDR3: CASGGSSYEQYF; DNA: TGTGCCAGCGGGGGATCCAGCTACGAGCAGTACTTC
V: TRBV5-1; D: NA; length: 14; J: TRBJ2-3; size: NA; CDR3: CASSPPGSTDTQYF; DNA: TGCGCCAGCAGCCCACCGGGGAGCACAGATACGCAGTATTTT
V: TRBV7-2; D: TRBD1; length: 16; J: TRBJ2-7; size: NA; CDR3: CASSSDRGRPSYEQYF; DNA: TGTGCCAGCAGCTCTGACAGGGGGCGCCCCTCCTACGAGCAGTACTTC
V: TRBV7-3; D: TRBD2; length: 16; J: TRBJ2-1; size: few; CDR3: CASSLGSGAPYNEQFF; DNA: TGTGCCAGCAGCTTGGGAAGCGGGGCCCCCTACAATGAGCAGTTCTTC
V: TRBV4-1; D: NA; length: 17; J: TRBJ2-2; size: NA; CDR3: CASSLSTQGSDTGELFF; DNA: TGCGCCAGCAGCCTTTCGACCCAGGGATCGGACACCGGGGAGCTGTTTTTT
V: TRBV6-6; D: TRBD2; length: 16; J: TRBJ2-1; size: NA; CDR3: CASSERGSGRLNEQFF; DNA: TGTGCCAGCAGCGAACGGGGTAGCGGGAGGTTAAATGAGCAGTTCTTC
V: TRBV18; D: NA; length: 13; J: TRBJ1-5; size: NA; CDR3: CASSPSKNQPQHF; DNA: TGTGCCAGCTCACCTTCAAAAAATCAGCCCCAGCATTTT
V: TRBV4-2; D: NA; length: 15; J: TRBJ2-2; size: NA; CDR3: CASSIMGTNTGELFF; DNA: TGTGCCAGCAGTATCATGGGGACGAACACCGGGGAGCTGTTTTTT
V: TRBV5-8; D: NA; length: 15; J: TRBJ2-3; size: NA; CDR3: CASSLVQGRTDTQYF; DNA: TGTGCCAGCAGCTTGGTGCAGGGGAGGACAGATACGCAGTATTTT
V: TRBV4-2; D: NA; length: 15; J: TRBJ2-7; size: NA; CDR3: CASSHPPSGLAEQYF; DNA: TGTGCCAGCAGCCACCCCCCTTCGGGCCTGGCCGAGCAGTACTTC
V: TRBV5-1; D: NA; length: 12; J: TRBJ2-1; size: NA; CDR3: CASRGDRGEQFF; DNA: TGCGCCAGCAGAGGGGACCGCGGTGAGCAGTTCTTC
V: TRBV14; D: NA; length: 17; J: TRBJ2-7; size: NA; CDR3: CASSQTGPRRDRYEQYF; DNA: TGTGCCAGCAGCCAAACCGGCCCCCGGAGGGATCGGTACGAGCAGTACTTC
V: TRBV6-5; D: TRBD1; length: 16; J: TRBJ2-3; size: NA; CDR3: CASSSRDRGSPDTQYF; DNA: TGTGCCAGCAGTTCCCGGGACAGGGGGAGCCCAGATACGCAGTATTTT
V: TRBV5-1; D: NA; length: 17; J: TRBJ1-1; size: NA; CDR3: CASSLGQAAKMNTEAFF; DNA: TGCGCCAGCAGCTTGGGACAGGCCGCTAAAATGAACACTGAAGCTTTCTTT
V: TRBV5-5; D: NA; length: 14; J: TRBJ1-1; size: NA; CDR3: CASSLLGIGDEAFF; DNA: TGTGCCAGCAGTCTCCTAGGTATAGGGGACGAAGCTTTCTTT
V: TRBV27; D: TRBD1; length: 14; J: TRBJ2-7; size: NA; CDR3: CASSAQGVSGEQYF; DNA: TGTGCCAGCAGTGCCCAGGGGGTGTCTGGAGAGCAGTACTTC
V: TRBV11-3; D: NA; length: 15; J: TRBJ2-2; size: NA; CDR3: CASSLFPENTGELFF; DNA: TGTGCCAGCAGCCTTTTTCCAGAGAACACCGGGGAGCTGTTTTTT
V: TRBV6-1; D: TRBD2; length: 17; J: TRBJ2-3; size: NA; CDR3: CASSDGTPGLATDTQYF; DNA: TGTGCCAGCAGTGATGGGACACCGGGACTAGCGACAGATACGCAGTATTTT
V: TRBV5-6; D: NA; length: 18; J: TRBJ2-4; size: NA; CDR3: CASSLGVVGQRAKNIQYF; DNA: TGTGCCAGCAGCTTGGGGGTGGTGGGGCAAAGGGCCAAAAACATTCAGTACTTC
V: TRBV27; D: NA; length: 14; J: TRBJ2-7; size: NA; CDR3: CASSFSDSFYEQYF; DNA: TGTGCCAGCAGTTTTTCGGACAGTTTCTACGAGCAGTACTTC
V: TRBV7-8; D: TRBD1; length: 15; J: TRBJ1-1; size: NA; CDR3: CASSSQGGENTEAFF; DNA: TGTGCCAGCAGCTCCCAGGGGGGGGAGAACACTGAAGCTTTCTTT
V: TRBV9; D: NA; length: 14; J: TRBJ2-2; size: NA; CDR3: CASSVAQNTGELFF; DNA: TGTGCCAGCAGCGTAGCGCAGAACACCGGGGAGCTGTTTTTT
V: TRBV18; D: NA; length: 14; J: TRBJ1-1; size: NA; CDR3: CASSPQGSNTEAFF; DNA: TGTGCCAGCTCACCACAGGGATCGAACACTGAAGCTTTCTTT
V: TRBV10-3; D: TRBD1; length: 15; J: TRBJ1-1; size: NA; CDR3: CAISRGQGARTEAFF; DNA: TGTGCCATCAGTAGGGGACAGGGGGCACGCACTGAAGCTTTCTTT
V: TRBV7-3; D: TRBD2; length: 15; J: TRBJ2-1; size: NA; CDR3: CASSLFGTSVNEQFF; DNA: TGTGCCAGCAGCTTATTCGGGACTAGCGTAAATGAGCAGTTCTTC
V: TRBV7-3; D: TRBD1; length: 15; J: TRBJ2-5; size: NA; CDR3: CASSATGGGGETQYF; DNA: TGTGCCAGCAGCGCGACAGGGGGCGGCGGAGAGACCCAGTACTTC
V: TRBV5-1; D: NA; length: 15; J: TRBJ2-1; size: once; CDR3: CASSLLARGGDEQFF; DNA: TGCGCCAGCAGCTTGCTTGCGCGAGGGGGGGATGAGCAGTTCTTC
V: TRBV6-5; D: NA; length: 12; J: TRBJ2-5; size: NA; CDR3: CASSQTFETQYF; DNA: TGTGCCAGCAGCCAGACCTTTGAGACCCAGTACTTC
V: TRBV11-2; D: NA; length: 16; J: TRBJ2-7; size: NA; CDR3: CASRGGGPLLSYEQYF; DNA: TGTGCCAGCCGGGGTGGGGGGCCACTACTCTCCTACGAGCAGTACTTC
V: TRBV28; D: NA; length: 17; J: TRBJ1-5; size: NA; CDR3: CASSLGGSQYSNQPQHF; DNA: TGTGCCAGCAGTTTAGGGGGCAGTCAATATAGCAATCAGCCCCAGCATTTT
V: TRBV19; D: TRBD1; length: 14; J: TRBJ1-1; size: NA; CDR3: CASSIGTGATEAFF; DNA: TGTGCCAGTAGTATTGGGACAGGGGCCACTGAAGCTTTCTTT
V: TRBV12-2; D: NA; length: 16; J: TRBJ2-7; size: NA; CDR3: CASRRYKDREVYEQYF; DNA: TGTGCAAGTCGCCGGTACAAGGACAGGGAAGTCTACGAGCAGTACTTC
V: TRBV28; D: NA; length: 12; J: TRBJ1-2; size: NA; CDR3: CASSSSNYGYTF; DNA: TGTGCCAGCAGTTCCTCTAACTATGGCTACACCTTC
V: TRBV7-9; D: TRBD1; length: 15; J: TRBJ1-3; size: NA; CDR3: CASSQDRGARNTIYF; DNA: TGTGCCAGCAGCCAGGACAGGGGGGCCCGGAACACCATATATTTT
V: TRBV28; D: TRBD1; length: 16; J: TRBJ2-1; size: NA; CDR3: CASSFQGARLYNEQFF; DNA: TGTGCCAGCAGTTTCCAGGGGGCTAGACTTTACAATGAGCAGTTCTTC
V: TRBV29-1; D: TRBD2; length: 21; J: TRBJ2-1; size: NA; CDR3: CSVEGKEGLAGEGFSYNEQFF; DNA: TGCAGCGTTGAAGGTAAGGAAGGACTAGCGGGAGAGGGATTCTCCTACAATGAGCAGTTCTTC
V: TRBV5-1; D: TRBD1; length: 18; J: TRBJ1-4; size: NA; CDR3: CASSPRPTGVATNEKLFF; DNA: TGCGCCAGCAGCCCCCGGCCCACAGGGGTTGCAACTAATGAAAAACTGTTTTTT
V: TRBV5-4; D: TRBD1; length: 15; J: TRBJ2-5; size: NA; CDR3: CASSFNDRGRETQYF; DNA: TGTGCCAGCAGCTTTAATGACAGGGGTAGAGAGACCCAGTACTTC
V: TRBV28; D: NA; length: 15; J: TRBJ2-5; size: NA; CDR3: CASSLSAGRGETQYF; DNA: TGTGCCAGCAGTTTATCGGCAGGGAGAGGAGAGACCCAGTACTTC
V: TRBV2; D: TRBD1; length: 12; J: TRBJ1-1; size: NA; CDR3: CASRVQGIEAFF; DNA: TGTGCCAGCAGGGTACAGGGGATCGAAGCTTTCTTT
V: TRBV5-1; D: NA; length: 13; J: TRBJ1-4; size: once; CDR3: CASSLVVGEKLFF; DNA: TGCGCCAGCAGCTTGGTTGTAGGCGAAAAACTGTTTTTT
V: TRBV12-5; D: NA; length: 14; J: TRBJ2-7; size: NA; CDR3: CASGPWGGAYEQYF; DNA: TGTGCTAGTGGACCCTGGGGGGGCGCCTACGAGCAGTACTTC